This TCR beta chain was documented in a study of early T cells in non-severe SARS-CoV-2 infection. Study conclusions and caveats: VDJdb-based matching was biased toward anti-spike CD8 responses and missed private and CD4 specificities.

TCRdb re-called the 5' RACE reads with MiXCR, one entry per CDR3 protein. Of tens of thousands of distinct CDR3 sequences in the sample, roughly 18% are singletons; the top ten hold around 9.8%. Note on this clonotype: Its matching antigen is unknown.

With 2 bases removed from V and 7 bases from J, the gap between germline ends came to 15 bases. This CDR3 has 14 amino acids. Germline-derived CDR1 and CDR2 are SGHVS and FQNEAQ. Material: whole blood, obtained at baseline. The rearrangement links TRBV7-8 to TRBJ2-7; D unclear. The sequence came from an adult who was a healthcare worker with PCR-confirmed SARS-CoV-2 infection or an uninfected control (not recorded which). This CDR3 reads CASSLRIQFGEQYF. For the CDR3, the DNA is TGTGCCAGCAGCTTACGGATCCAGTTTGGAGAGCAGTACTTC.